The 29 T cell receptor beta chains presented below share a single source sample, sequenced in a study of blood T cell repertoires in COVID-19. The repertoire was sequenced with immunoSEQ multiplex PCR; TCRdb's copy has only in-frame clones and lacks some. The profile shows 80,000 to 90,000 clones, about 88% of them singletons. Sequences were obtained from peripheral blood. These receptors came from a man in his forties or fifties with acute or convalescent COVID-19.

This clone showed up just once. The rearrangement links TRBV30 to TRBJ2-1; 10 positions agree with TRBD2. The V gene's germline CDR1 is GTSNPN and CDR2 SVGIG (reference sequence). This CDR3 spans 16 amino acids. The ends lost 2 bases at V and 8 bases at J; junction bases unmatched: 12. In nucleotides, the CDR3 is TGTGCCTGGAGTATAATAGCGGGAGGTCGGTTCGATGAGCAGTTCTTC. Amino acid sequence: CAWSIIAGGRFDEQFF.

This clone was seen once. This chain joins TRBV2 and TRBJ2-2, with 7 bases identical to TRBD1. This CDR3 is built from 14 residues. J lost 6 bases, V lost 6 bases, and 7 bases had no gene match. Germline CDR1 reads SNHLY; CDR2 reads FYNNEI. This CDR3 is CASSETGVSGELFF. In DNA, the CDR3 is TGTGCCAGCAGCGAAACAGGGGTGTCCGGGGAGCTGTTTTTT.

The chain recombines TRBV6-5 with TRBJ1-2; possible D gene TRBD1, 6 bases. CDR3 length equals 14 residues. Germline values: CDR1 MNHEY, CDR2 SVGAGI. Trimming removed 6 bases from V and 6 bases from J, with 17 bases in between. The CDR3 DNA follows: TGTGCCAGCAGCGATGAACAGGGATTCGATGGCTACACCTTC. This encodes CASSDEQGFDGYTF.

The CDR3 region is CASSGQGYEAFF. The CDR3 region has the DNA TGCGCCAGCAGCGGGCAGGGATACGAAGCTTTCTTT. V gene TRBV5-1 combines with J gene TRBJ1-1; D may be TRBD1 (5 bases). Germline V CDR1 and CDR2: SGHRS, YFSETQ. The CDR3 length is 12 residues. V lost 4 bases, J lost 8 bases, and 12 bases lay in between.

The chain has TRBV19 and TRBJ1-5, with D perhaps matching TRBD1 (6 bases). Germline CDR1 and CDR2: LNHDA and SQIVND (reference sequence). V was shortened by 3 bases and J by 5 bases, with 11 bases between the two germline ends. CDR3 length: 14 amino acids. CDR3 residues: CASSMIRGYQPQHF. CDR3 DNA: TGTGCCAGTAGTATGATCAGGGGATATCAGCCCCAGCATTTT. The full variable domain, with the rest looked up from reference TRBV19 and TRBJ1-5, is DGGITQSPKYLFRKEGQNVTLSCEQNLNHDAMYWYRQDPGQGLRLIYYSQIVNDFQKGDIAEGYSVSREKKESFPLTVTSAQKNPTAFYLCASSMIRGYQPQHFGDGTRLSIL.

This chain uses TRBV7-2 with TRBJ1-2; 8 nucleotides match TRBD1. This CDR3 comprises 16 residues. The trim removed 6 bases at V and 4 bases at J, leaving 13 bases unmatched. Germline values: CDR1 SGHTA, CDR2 FQGNSA. Here the CDR3 reads CASSNKHPGGTYGYTF. CDR3 DNA sequence: TGTGCCAGCAGTAACAAACACCCAGGGGGCACCTATGGCTACACCTTC.

This rearrangement joins TRBV4-3 to TRBJ2-3; D is undetermined. This CDR3 is 12 amino acids long. CDR1 is LGHNA and CDR2 is YSLEER in the germline V gene. V lost 1 base to trimming and J lost 4 bases, with 3 bases between them. The DNA for the CDR3 is TGCGCCAGCAGCCAAGGCGCAGATACGCAGTATTTT. This gives the protein CASSQGADTQYF.

The CDR3 reads CASSLVTDRNNEQFF. The DNA of the CDR3 is TGTGCCAGCAGCTTAGTTACGGACAGGAACAATGAGCAGTTCTTC. The gene calls are TRBV11-2 and TRBJ2-1; 7 bases fit TRBD1. After removal of 1 base from V and 5 bases from J, the junction contained 5 bases not matched to a gene. CDR1 is SGHAT, CDR2 FQNNGV, per germline. The CDR3 runs to 15 residues.

In DNA form, the CDR3 reads TGCAGCGTGGGAGGGACAGGTTCTGGAAACACCATATATTTT. This sequence encodes CSVGGTGSGNTIYF. The chain is built from TRBV29-1 and TRBJ1-3; 8 bases fit TRBD1. The CDR3 is 14 residues long. Germline CDR1 reads SQVTM; CDR2 reads ANQGSEA. V lost 6 bases, J lost 1 base, and 5 bases stayed unmatched. Supplemented by reference TRBV29-1 and TRBJ1-3, the full variable domain reads SAVISQKPSRDICQRGTSLTIQCQVDSQVTMMFWYRQQPGQSLTLIATANQGSEATYESGFVIDKFPISRPNLTFSTLTVSNMSPEDSSIYLCSVGGTGSGNTIYFGEGSWLTVV.

This sequence joins TRBV19 and TRBJ1-3; D unresolved. Per the germline V gene, CDR1 is LNHDA and CDR2 is SQIVND (reference sequence). The CDR3 is 14 residues long. V lost 6 bases and J lost 0, with 9 bases in between. The CDR3 DNA follows: TGTGCCAGTAGCCAGCAGGTCTCTGGAAACACCATATATTTT. This gives the protein CASSQQVSGNTIYF.

Turning to this clone: Other DNA sequences in this specimen translate into the identical CDR3. The chain has TRBV7-6 and TRBJ1-1; D call uncertain. Germline values: CDR1 SGHVS, CDR2 FNYEAQ. V was trimmed by 0 bases and J by 0 bases, leaving 2 bases between them. The CDR3 is made up of 13 amino acids. The CDR3 loop reads CASSLALNTEAFF. CDR3 in DNA: TGTGCCAGCAGCTTAGCCTTGAACACTGAAGCTTTCTTT.

A note on this clone: A read error may account for a junction end that differs from germline. The chain is built from TRBV7-9 and TRBJ1-3; 8 bases map to TRBD1. The CDR3 extends over 15 amino acids. CDR1 SEHNR and CDR2 FQNEAQ come from the germline V gene (reference sequence). CDR3 bases: TGTGCCAGCAGCTTCGGACAGGGCAGTGGAGACACCATATATTTT. Translating it yields CASSFGQGSGDTIYF.

This clone turned up a few times. The V and J genes are TRBV11-3 and TRBJ2-7; 9 nucleotides line up with TRBD1. The germline V gene has CDR1 SGHNT and CDR2 YENEEA. V shed 2 bases, J shed 2 bases, and the junction held 4 bases outside the gene matches. The CDR3 loop spans 15 amino acids. The CDR3, as DNA: TGTGCCAGCAGCTTAAAGGGACAGGGCCCCTACGAGCAGTACTTC. Translation gives CASSLKGQGPYEQYF.

The chain joins TRBV6-1 to TRBJ2-1; TRBD2 aligns across 10 bases. V shed 2 bases, J shed 7 bases, and the junction held 5 bases outside the gene matches. The length of the CDR3 is 15 residues. Germline CDR1 reads MNHNS; CDR2 reads SASEGT. CDR3 in amino acids: CASSELAGDVNEQFF. In DNA form, the CDR3 reads TGTGCCAGCAGTGAACTAGCGGGAGATGTTAATGAGCAGTTCTTC.

V usage is TRBV2 and J usage is TRBJ1-5; 9 positions match TRBD1. Germline V gives CDR1 SNHLY, CDR2 FYNNEI. Germline trimming cut 7 bases from V and 3 bases from J; bases unmatched to any gene: 4. The CDR3 runs to 14 residues. The CDR3 spells CASTGQGNNQPQHF. The CDR3 DNA reads TGTGCCAGCACTGGACAGGGGAACAATCAGCCCCAGCATTTT. Together with reference TRBV2 and TRBJ1-5, the CDR3 gives the full variable domain: EPEVTQTPSHQVTQMGQEVILRCVPISNHLYFYWYRQILGQKVEFLVSFYNNEISEKSEIFDDQFSVERPDGSNFTLKIRSTKLEDSAMYFCASTGQGNNQPQHFGDGTRLSIL.

The rearrangement links TRBV6-5 to TRBJ1-5; tentative D call: TRBD1 (5 bases). This CDR3 region has 14 residues. V was shortened by 7 bases and J by 3 bases, with 13 bases between the two germline ends. The germline V gene has CDR1 MNHEY and CDR2 SVGAGI. The CDR3 sequence: CASTVAGPNQPQHF. The CDR3 DNA sequence: TGTGCCAGCACCGTCGCAGGGCCCAATCAGCCCCAGCATTTT.

This chain uses TRBV6-5 with TRBJ1-1, with D uncertain. Germline V gene lookup returns CDR1 MNHEY and CDR2 SVGAGI. Trimming pared 8 bases from V and 5 bases from J, leaving 18 bases between. The CDR3 spans 14 residues. This CDR3 reads CASCHLGAGTEAFF. The CDR3 region has the DNA TGTGCCAGCTGCCACTTAGGTGCCGGGACTGAAGCTTTCTTT.

This clone showed up just once. As DNA, the CDR3 is TGTGCCAGCAGCTTAGACAGGGGGCCGTACAATGAGCAGTTCTTC. It yields the protein CASSLDRGPYNEQFF. J is TRBJ2-1 and V is TRBV11-3, with 8 bases identical to TRBD1. This CDR3 is 15 amino acids long. The J segment lost 4 bases and the V segment lost 0 bases, leaving 2 bases of the junction unmatched. Germline CDR1 is SGHNT and CDR2 is YENEEA.

The CDR3 here is CASRSPGQSNYGYTF. The CDR3 coding sequence is TGTGCCAGCAGGTCCCCGGGACAGAGTAACTATGGCTACACCTTC. The genes are TRBV6-5 and TRBJ1-2, with 7 bases matching TRBD1. CDR1 is MNHEY, CDR2 SVGAGI, per germline. The CDR3 sequence is 15 residues long. V lost 6 bases to trimming and J lost 1 base; unmatched junction nucleotides: 8.

This chain links TRBV9 with TRBJ2-1; D not certain. Germline V lookup: CDR1 SGDLS, CDR2 YYNGEE. With 0 bases removed from V and 0 bases from J, the gap between germline ends came to 19 bases. This CDR3 is 19 amino acids long. The CDR3 sequence is CASSVDETQTSSSYNEQFF. The CDR3 coding sequence is TGTGCCAGCAGCGTAGATGAGACTCAGACCTCAAGCTCCTACAATGAGCAGTTCTTC.

Worth noting for this clone: Additional DNA sequences in this sample encode the identical CDR3. The chain is built from TRBV5-1 and TRBJ2-3; 13 bases are a match to TRBD2. CDR1 SGHRS and CDR2 YFSETQ come from the germline V gene. The V gene end was trimmed by 4 bases and the J gene end by 0 bases; junction bases not matched to a gene: 2. The CDR3 contains 16 residues. As DNA, the CDR3 is TGCGCCAGCAGCCCGGGACTAGCGGGAAGCACAGATACGCAGTATTTT. It translates to CASSPGLAGSTDTQYF.

The J gene is TRBJ2-7, the V gene TRBV7-9; 12 bases fit TRBD2. The ends lost 4 bases at V and 0 bases at J; junction bases unmatched: 4. The germline V gene has CDR1 SEHNR and CDR2 FQNEAQ (reference sequence). The length of the CDR3 is 16 residues. The CDR3: CASSYLAGGSSYEQYF. The CDR3 DNA sequence: TGTGCCAGCAGCTATCTAGCGGGAGGGTCCTCCTACGAGCAGTACTTC.

The V and J genes are TRBV24-1 and TRBJ2-1, with 7 bases matching TRBD1. The trim removed 4 bases at V and 4 bases at J, leaving 6 bases unmatched. This CDR3 comprises 15 residues. Per germline, CDR1 KGHDR and CDR2 SFDVKD. In nucleotides, the CDR3 is TGTGCCACCAGTGACCCCGACAGGGATTACAATGAGCAGTTCTTC. This codes for CATSDPDRDYNEQFF.

This clone was seen once. The DNA of the CDR3 is TGTGCCAGCAGTGTCGCGACAGGTTCCTACGAGCAGTACTTC. Amino acid sequence: CASSVATGSYEQYF. The V and J genes are TRBV6-4 and TRBJ2-7; TRBD1 is a possible D gene (6 bases). The CDR3 length is 14 residues. The V and J ends lost 4 bases and 1 base respectively, with 11 bases between them. CDR1 and CDR2 (germline): MRHNA, SNTAGT.

The rearrangement joins TRBV3-1 (or the pseudogene TRBV3-2) to TRBJ1-1; 8 bases align to TRBD1. The CDR3 runs to 15 residues. Germline trimming cut 4 bases from V and 5 bases from J; bases unmatched to any gene: 9. Germline values: CDR1 LGHDT, CDR2 YNNKEL (reference sequence). The CDR3 region has the DNA TGTGCCAGCAGCCTGGGGGGACAGGCCGCGACTGAAGCTTTCTTT. Translation gives CASSLGGQAATEAFF.

The chain employs TRBV4-1 and TRBJ2-5; D possibly corresponds to TRBD1 (5 bases). This CDR3 is 14 amino acids long. Germline V gene data show CDR1 as MGHRA and CDR2 as YSYEKL. The V end lost 4 bases, the J end lost 4 bases, and 13 bases lay between the germline ends. The CDR3 DNA reads TGCGCCAGCAGCCCCGGGCAGGGTCGAGAGACCCAGTACTTC. Amino acid sequence: CASSPGQGRETQYF.

The count of this clone is one. The CDR3 sequence: CASSLVAGGAHQGGEQFF. The DNA for the CDR3 is TGTGCCAGCAGCCTCGTAGCGGGAGGCGCCCACCAAGGAGGTGAGCAGTTCTTC. The rearrangement joins TRBV9 to TRBJ2-1; TRBD2 matches 10 bases. CDR3 length: 18 residues. The J segment lost 9 bases and the V segment lost 4 bases, leaving 19 bases of the junction unmatched. Germline values: CDR1 SGDLS, CDR2 YYNGEE.

In its sample, this clone ranks as medium-sized. This sequence joins TRBV4-1 and TRBJ2-5; D might be TRBD2 (6 bases). Deletions cut 0 bases from V and 4 bases from J, with 18 bases between. The CDR3 extends over 17 amino acids. Germline loops: CDR1 MGHRA, CDR2 YSYEKL. In DNA form, the CDR3 reads TGCGCCAGCAGCCAAGACCTGGAGCTAGCGTCCGGAGAGACCCAGTACTTC. It specifies CASSQDLELASGETQYF.

The J gene is TRBJ2-3, the V gene TRBV19; 8 bases are shared with TRBD2. The germline V gene has CDR1 LNHDA and CDR2 SQIVND (reference sequence). Trimming at V came to 6 bases and at J to 0 bases, leaving 11 bases not matched to a gene. The CDR3 runs to 17 residues. The CDR3 sequence is CASRQSGVAGSTDTQYF. DNA for the CDR3: TGTGCCAGTAGGCAATCAGGAGTAGCGGGAAGCACAGATACGCAGTATTTT. Full variable domain (remainder filled in from reference TRBV19 and TRBJ2-3): DGGITQSPKYLFRKEGQNVTLSCEQNLNHDAMYWYRQDPGQGLRLIYYSQIVNDFQKGDIAEGYSVSREKKESFPLTVTSAQKNPTAFYLCASRQSGVAGSTDTQYFGPGTRLTVL.